This TCR beta chain derives from a study of T cell repertoires in cytomegalovirus infection. This clonotype was recorded a few times. MiXCR, applied by TCRdb to the reads, yields one record per CDR3 protein. Among around 240,000 distinct CDR3 sequences listed, 22% were seen once. Germline loops: CDR1 LNHDA, CDR2 SQIVND (reference sequence). The CDR3 contains 13 residues. V lost 2 bases and J 8 bases, leaving 10 bases between the germline ends. Input material: CD8+ T cells from PBMCs. The chain employs TRBV19 and TRBJ2-4; TRBD1 is a possible D gene (5 bases). The TCR comes from a human donor in good health (CMV status not recorded). Some clones in this sample may be carry-over from other donors' samples. The chain's CDR3 is CASSIRGGDIQYF. CDR3 in DNA: TGTGCCAGTAGTATAAGGGGCGGAGACATTCAGTACTTC.